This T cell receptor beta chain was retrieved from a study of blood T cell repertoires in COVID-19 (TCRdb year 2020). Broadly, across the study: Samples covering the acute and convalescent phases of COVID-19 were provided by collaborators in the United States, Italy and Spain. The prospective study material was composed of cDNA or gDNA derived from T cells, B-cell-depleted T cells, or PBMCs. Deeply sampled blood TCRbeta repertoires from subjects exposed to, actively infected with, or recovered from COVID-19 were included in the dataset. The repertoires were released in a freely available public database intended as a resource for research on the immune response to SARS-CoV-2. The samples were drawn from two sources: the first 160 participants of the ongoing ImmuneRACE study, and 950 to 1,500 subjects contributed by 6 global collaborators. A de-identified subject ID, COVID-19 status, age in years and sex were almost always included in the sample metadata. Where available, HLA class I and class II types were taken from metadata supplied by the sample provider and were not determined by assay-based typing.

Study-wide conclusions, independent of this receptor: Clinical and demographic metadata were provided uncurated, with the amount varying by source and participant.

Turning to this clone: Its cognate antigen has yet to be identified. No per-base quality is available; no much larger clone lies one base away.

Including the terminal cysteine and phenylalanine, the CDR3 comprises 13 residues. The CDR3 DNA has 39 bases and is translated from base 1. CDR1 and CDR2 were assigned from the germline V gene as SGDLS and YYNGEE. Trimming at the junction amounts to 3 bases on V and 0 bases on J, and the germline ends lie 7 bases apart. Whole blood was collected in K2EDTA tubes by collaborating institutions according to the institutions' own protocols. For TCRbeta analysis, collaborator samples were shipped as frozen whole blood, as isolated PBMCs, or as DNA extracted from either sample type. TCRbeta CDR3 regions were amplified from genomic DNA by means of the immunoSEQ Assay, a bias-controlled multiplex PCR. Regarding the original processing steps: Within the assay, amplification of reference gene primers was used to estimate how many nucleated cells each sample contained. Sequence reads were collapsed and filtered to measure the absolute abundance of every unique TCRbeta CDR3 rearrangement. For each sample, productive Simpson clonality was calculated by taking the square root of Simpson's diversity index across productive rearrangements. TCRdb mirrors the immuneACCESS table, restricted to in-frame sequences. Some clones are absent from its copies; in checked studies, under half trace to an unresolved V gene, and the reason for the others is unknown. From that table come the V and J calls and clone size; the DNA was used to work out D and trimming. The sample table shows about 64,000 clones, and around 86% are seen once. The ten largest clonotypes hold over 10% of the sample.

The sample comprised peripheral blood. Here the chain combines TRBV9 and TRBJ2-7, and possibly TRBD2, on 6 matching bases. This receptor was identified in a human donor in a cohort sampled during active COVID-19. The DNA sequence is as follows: TGTGCCAGCAGCGACGGGGGCTCCTACGAGCAGTACTTC. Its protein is CASSDGGSYEQYF.